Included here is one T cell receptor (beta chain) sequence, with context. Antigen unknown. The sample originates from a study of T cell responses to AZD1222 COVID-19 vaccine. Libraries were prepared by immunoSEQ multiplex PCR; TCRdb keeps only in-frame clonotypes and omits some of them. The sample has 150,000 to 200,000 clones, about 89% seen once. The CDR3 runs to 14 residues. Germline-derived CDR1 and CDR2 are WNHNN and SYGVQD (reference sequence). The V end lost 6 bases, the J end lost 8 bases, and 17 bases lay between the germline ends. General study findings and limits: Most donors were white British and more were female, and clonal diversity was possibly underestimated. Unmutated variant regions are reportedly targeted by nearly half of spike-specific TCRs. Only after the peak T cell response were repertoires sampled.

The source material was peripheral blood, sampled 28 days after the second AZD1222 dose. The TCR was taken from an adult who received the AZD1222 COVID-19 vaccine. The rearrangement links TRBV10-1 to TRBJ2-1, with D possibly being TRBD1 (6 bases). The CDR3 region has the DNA TGCGCCAGCAGGCCCGGGACAATGGGCGATGAGCAGTTCTTC. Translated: CASRPGTMGDEQFF.